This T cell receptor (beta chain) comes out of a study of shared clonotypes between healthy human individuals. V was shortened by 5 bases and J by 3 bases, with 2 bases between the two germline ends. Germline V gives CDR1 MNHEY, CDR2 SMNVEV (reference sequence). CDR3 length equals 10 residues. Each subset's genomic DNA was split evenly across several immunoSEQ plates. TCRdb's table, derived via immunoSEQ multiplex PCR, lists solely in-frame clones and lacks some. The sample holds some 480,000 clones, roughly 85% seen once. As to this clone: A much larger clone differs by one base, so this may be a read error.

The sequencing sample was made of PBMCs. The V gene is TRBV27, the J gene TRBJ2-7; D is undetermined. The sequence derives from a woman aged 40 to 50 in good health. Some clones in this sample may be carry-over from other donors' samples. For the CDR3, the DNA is TGTGCCAGCAGTCTCTACGAGCAGTACTTC. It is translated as CASSLYEQYF.